This paragraph covers one TCR beta chain sequence. The CDR3 is made up of 18 amino acids. J lost 0 bases, V lost 2 bases, and 7 bases had no gene match. Germline lookup yields CDR1 LGHNA and CDR2 YNFKEQ. The data were taken from a study of beta chain features in type 1 diabetes. What was sequenced were expressed TCRB transcripts, since all of the isolated RNA had been reverse transcribed. Assay: immunoSEQ multiplex PCR; the TCRdb copy retains only in-frame clones and omits some. Of nearly 250,000 clones in the sample, more than 65% are singletons; the top ten hold almost 0.055%. Sample: naive CD4+ T cells from blood. The rearrangement uses TRBV4-2 and TRBJ2-6, with 7 positions matching TRBD1. This clonotype originated in a man younger than 45 in good health. The CDR3 nucleotides read TGTGCCAGCAGCCAAAACGGGGACAGCGACTCTGGGGCCAACGTCCTGACTTTC. This encodes CASSQNGDSDSGANVLTF.